A single sample is the source of the 8 T cell receptor beta chains below, sequenced in a study of blood T cell repertoires in COVID-19. Produced via immunoSEQ multiplex PCR; TCRdb's table is partial and in-frame only. The sample yields about 140,000 clones, roughly 80% seen once. The source material was peripheral blood. These receptors were collected from an older woman with acute or convalescent COVID-19.

This clone was seen a few times. The chain recombines TRBV4-2 with TRBJ1-1; tentatively, D is TRBD1 (5 bases). Between the trimmed V and J ends, which lost 4 bases and 6 bases, there was a span of 15 bases. Per the germline V gene, CDR1 is LGHNA and CDR2 is YNFKEQ. The CDR3 has 14 amino acids. In DNA, the CDR3 is TGTGCCAGCAGCCCCATGGAGGGGTTGGCTGAAGCTTTCTTT. Amino acids: CASSPMEGLAEAFF.

This clone occurred many times. V and J are TRBV13 and TRBJ2-1; 7 positions agree with TRBD1. Germline assignment: CDR1 PRHDT and CDR2 FYEKMQ (reference sequence). V was pared by 5 bases and J by 9 bases, with 4 bases of the junction left unmatched. CDR3 length: 12 residues. CDR3 amino acids: CASSQTGVEQFF. Written as DNA, the CDR3 is TGTGCCAGCAGCCAAACAGGGGTTGAGCAGTTCTTC.

This clone has a single count. The CDR3 DNA is TGTGCCAGCAGGTACAGGTCCCCGGGGGAGCTGTTTTTT. The encoded protein is CASRYRSPGELFF. The chain uses TRBV12-3 or TRBV12-4 and TRBJ2-2, with a weak D call TRBD1 (5 bases). This CDR3 has 13 amino acids. The V end lost 6 bases, the J end lost 8 bases, and 13 bases lay between the germline ends.

The chain couples TRBV3-1 (or the pseudogene TRBV3-2) to TRBJ1-6; D gene ambiguous. Trimming took off 0 bases at V and 10 bases at J, with 7 bases between the two ends. The CDR3 is made up of 13 amino acids. Germline V gives CDR1 LGHDT, CDR2 YNNKEL (reference sequence). CDR3 nucleotides: TGTGCCAGCAGCCAAGAAAGGAGGTCACCCCTCCACTTT. Translating it yields CASSQERRSPLHF.

The CDR3 DNA is TGCGCCAGCAGATTAGGGACTCTAGGTCAGACTAGAGATTCCGGGGAGCTGTTTTTT. Residues: CASRLGTLGQTRDSGELFF. The chain recombines TRBV5-1 with TRBJ2-2; possibly TRBD2 for D (6 bases). The CDR3 is 19 residues long. V was shortened by 5 bases and J by 6 bases, with 29 bases between the two germline ends. CDR1 and CDR2 from the germline V gene are SGHRS and YFSETQ.

The V call is TRBV29-1, the J call TRBJ1-1, with TRBD1 matching 8 bases. Trimming removed 6 bases from V and 1 base from J; junction bases left unmatched: 4. From germline, CDR1 is SQVTM and CDR2 ANQGSEA. This CDR3 contains 13 residues. The CDR3 DNA follows: TGCAGCGTAAGGACAGGGCGGAACACTGAAGCTTTCTTT. This encodes CSVRTGRNTEAFF.

V and J are TRBV7-9 and TRBJ2-7; 13 bases are a match to TRBD2. This CDR3 spans 17 amino acids. From germline, CDR1 is SEHNR and CDR2 FQNEAQ (reference sequence). V was clipped by 2 bases and J by 7 bases; unmatched bases: 11. DNA of the CDR3: TGTGCCAGCAGCTTAAGGAGGACTAGCGGGAGAGCGGGGGAGCAGTACTTC. This gives the protein CASSLRRTSGRAGEQYF.

The chain couples TRBV4-1 to TRBJ2-3; D is possibly TRBD1 (5 bases). Germline V gene lookup returns CDR1 MGHRA and CDR2 YSYEKL. The CDR3 length is 13 residues. Trimming pared 3 bases from V and 6 bases from J, leaving 10 bases between. CDR3 DNA: TGCGCCAGCAGCCAGTACAGGCGGGATACGCAGTATTTT. Its translation: CASSQYRRDTQYF.